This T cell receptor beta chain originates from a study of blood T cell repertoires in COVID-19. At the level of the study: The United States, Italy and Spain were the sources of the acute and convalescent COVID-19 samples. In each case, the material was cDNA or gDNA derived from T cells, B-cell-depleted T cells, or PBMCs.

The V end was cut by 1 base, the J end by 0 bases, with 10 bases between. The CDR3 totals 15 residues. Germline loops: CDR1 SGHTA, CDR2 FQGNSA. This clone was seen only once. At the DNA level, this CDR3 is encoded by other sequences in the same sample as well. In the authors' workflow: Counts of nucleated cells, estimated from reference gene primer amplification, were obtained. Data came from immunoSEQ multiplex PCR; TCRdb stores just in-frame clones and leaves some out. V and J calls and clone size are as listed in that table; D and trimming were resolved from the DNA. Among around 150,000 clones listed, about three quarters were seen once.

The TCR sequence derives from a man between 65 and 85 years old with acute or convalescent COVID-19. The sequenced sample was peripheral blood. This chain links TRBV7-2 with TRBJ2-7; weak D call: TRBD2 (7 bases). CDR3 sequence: CASSLEGGGSYEQYF. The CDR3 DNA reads TGTGCCAGCAGCTTAGAGGGAGGGGGCTCCTACGAGCAGTACTTC.